A single sample is the source of the 3 T cell receptor beta chains below, sequenced in a study of T-cell memory formation after mild COVID-19. TCRdb reanalysed the 5' RACE reads using MiXCR and keeps one entry per CDR3 protein. The table includes approximately 100,000 distinct CDR3 sequences, 9.5% to 15% detected once. Sequencing used PBMCs or a T cell subset sorted from them (not recorded which). The receptors originated from an adult woman who had mild COVID-19 (a few samples of this study predate the infection). Cell type and time point are not known.

The CDR3 spells CASSQEVAWGYEQYF. CDR3 DNA sequence: TGCGCCAGCAGCCAAGAAGTGGCATGGGGCTACGAGCAGTACTTC. The V gene is TRBV4-3, the J gene TRBJ2-7; no definite D call. This CDR3 contains 15 residues. The germline V gene has CDR1 LGHNA and CDR2 YSLEER. The V end lost 0 bases, the J end lost 3 bases, and 12 bases lay between the germline ends.

Many counts were recorded for this clonotype. This chain connects TRBV4-1 to TRBJ1-6; D gene uncertain. V lost 0 bases to trimming and J lost 6 bases, with 12 bases between them. Germline values: CDR1 MGHRA, CDR2 YSYEKL. The CDR3 is made up of 16 amino acids. CDR3 region: CASSQDIGLVNSPLHF. CDR3 nucleotide sequence: TGCGCCAGCAGCCAAGATATTGGCCTAGTTAATTCACCCCTCCACTTT.

The chain carries TRBV7-9 and TRBJ2-5; D remains unclear. Germline V lookup: CDR1 SEHNR, CDR2 FQNEAQ (reference sequence). Trimming removed 3 bases at V and 2 bases at J, with 10 bases between. The CDR3 loop spans 14 amino acids. The CDR3 nucleotides are TGTGCCAGCAGCTTTTCAGATAAACAAGAGACCCAGTACTTC. Amino acid sequence: CASSFSDKQETQYF.